These T cell receptor beta chains were read from a single sample in a study of OX40 agonist ivuxolimab in advanced cancers. Clones were read by immunoSEQ multiplex PCR, and TCRdb kept only the in-frame ones, dropping some. The top ten clones hold about 0.31% of a sample with under 200,000 clones, approximately 94% of them seen once. The specimen comprised CD4+ or CD8+ T cells sorted from blood, sampled in a trial of the OX40 agonist ivuxolimab. The receptors shown here come from an adult with an advanced solid tumor such as melanoma, head and neck, liver or kidney cancer. CDR3s include the opening cysteine and the closing phenylalanine or tryptophan. D genes are given only for firm matches. The listing skips clone size in some rows; elsewhere it reads once, few, many or a size class.

>-|TRBJ1-5|TRBV5-6|-
TGTGCCAGCAGCCCTCGCGGACGTAATCAGCCCCAGCATTTT
CASSPRGRNQPQHF
>-|TRBJ2-1|TRBV5-8|TRBD2
TGTGCCAGCAGTTGGGGACTAGCTCAAAATGAGCAGTTCTTC
CASSWGLAQNEQFF
>-|TRBJ1-2|TRBV7-8|-
TGTGCCAGCACCCATGGGGGGAACTATGGCTACACCTTC
CASTHGGNYGYTF
>-|TRBJ2-6|TRBV18|TRBD1
TGTGCCAGCTCACCAGGGACAGGGGGCTCCTCTGGGGCCAACGTCCTGACTTTC
CASSPGTGGSSGANVLTF
>-|TRBJ1-5|TRBV28|-
TGTGCCAGCAGCGTCGCAGGTGGCAATCAGCCCCAGCATTTT
CASSVAGGNQPQHF
>-|TRBJ1-1|TRBV5-1|TRBD1
TGCGCCAGCGGTATTCATGGAACAGGGGGCGGGAACACTGAAGCTTTCTTT
CASGIHGTGGGNTEAFF
>-|TRBJ1-1|TRBV25-1|-
TGTGCCAGCAGTCTACAGGGTAACACTGAAGCTTTCTTT
CASSLQGNTEAFF
>-|TRBJ1-1|TRBV27|-
TGTGCCAGCAGTTTCGGCAGGGGAGGGTTCACTGAAGCTTTCTTT
CASSFGRGGFTEAFF
>-|TRBJ1-5|TRBV6-5|TRBD1
TGTGCCAGCAGCAATTCAGGGGGCTCGGGACAGCCCCAGCATTTT
CASSNSGGSGQPQHF
>-|TRBJ1-4|TRBV25-1|TRBD1
TGTGCCAGCAGTGAGGCTTTTCACAGGGGAGAAAAACTGTTTTTT
CASSEAFHRGEKLFF
>-|TRBJ1-5|TRBV7-2|-
TGTGCCAGCAGCTTAGTATCGGGAAATAGCAATCAGCCCCAGCATTTT
CASSLVSGNSNQPQHF
>-|TRBJ2-2|TRBV19|TRBD2
TGTGCCAGTACTGGGCTAGCGGGAGTAACCGGGGAGCTGTTTTTT
CASTGLAGVTGELFF
>-|TRBJ1-1|TRBV5-1|-
TGCGCCAGCAGCTTGGCCACGGGATGGAACACTGAAGCTTTCTTT
CASSLATGWNTEAFF
>once|TRBJ1-2|TRBV11-2|-
TGTGCCAGCAGCTTAGATTGGCTTTCCTATGGCTACACCTTC
CASSLDWLSYGYTF
>-|TRBJ2-6|TRBV4-3|-
TGCGCCAGCAGCCAAGCATACAGGGCCCCTGGGGCCAACGTCCTGACTTTC
CASSQAYRAPGANVLTF
>-|TRBJ1-3|TRBV28|-
TGTGCCAGCAGTTTATCCAGGGCCGGAAACACCATATATTTT
CASSLSRAGNTIYF
>-|TRBJ1-4|TRBV27|TRBD1
TGTGCCAGCAGTTTAGAACACAGGGGTGGTGAAAAACTGTTTTTT
CASSLEHRGGEKLFF
>-|TRBJ2-7|TRBV2|-
TGTGCCAGCGCGGGCGTCCGCAGGTCCTACGAGCAGTACTTC
CASAGVRRSYEQYF
>-|TRBJ1-3|TRBV12-5|TRBD1
TGTGCTAGTGGTCAAGGGACAGATTATGGAAACACCATATATTTT
CASGQGTDYGNTIYF
>-|TRBJ2-3|TRBV9|TRBD2
TGTGCCAGCAGCGTAGATGAGAGCGGACTAGTAGCCTATACGCAGTATTTT
CASSVDESGLVAYTQYF
>-|TRBJ2-7|TRBV5-1|-
TGCGCCAGCAGCTTGGCAGGGATCAACGAGCAGTACTTC
CASSLAGINEQYF
>-|TRBJ2-5|TRBV18|-
TGTGCCAGCTCACCCCCAGGGGTGCGGGAGACCCAGTACTTC
CASSPPGVRETQYF
>-|TRBJ2-3|TRBV2|TRBD1
TGTGCCAGCAGCCGACAGGGGGCGCCCCCGACAGATACGCAGTATTTT
CASSRQGAPPTDTQYF
>once|TRBJ2-2|TRBV19|-
TGTGCCAGTACCCGCACGAACACCGGGGAGCTGTTTTTT
CASTRTNTGELFF
>-|TRBJ2-7|TRBV19|-
TGTGCCAGTAGTATTCCCGGGCCTACCTACGAGCAGTACTTC
CASSIPGPTYEQYF
>-|TRBJ1-1|TRBV9|-
TGTGCCAGCAGCGCCACAGGGTGGGTCACTGAAGCTTTCTTT
CASSATGWVTEAFF
>-|TRBJ1-2|TRBV19|TRBD1
TGTGCCAGTAGTATTTCACAGGGGGCCTGGGGCTACACCTTC
CASSISQGAWGYTF
>-|TRBJ1-3|TRBV6-5|-
TGTGCCAGCAGTTACTCTTGGGGGGCTGGAAACACCATATATTTT
CASSYSWGAGNTIYF
>-|TRBJ2-1|TRBV9|TRBD2
TGTGCCAGCAGCCCGACTAGCGGGGGGCCACTAGGGGACAATGAGCAGTTCTTC
CASSPTSGGPLGDNEQFF
>-|TRBJ2-7|TRBV9|-
TGTGCCAGCAGCCCTGACGTTCAATCCTACGAGCAGTACTTC
CASSPDVQSYEQYF
>-|TRBJ1-4|TRBV19|-
TGTGCCAGTAGTATAGTTGCGACACTGAATGAAAAACTGTTTTTT
CASSIVATLNEKLFF
>-|TRBJ1-1|TRBV5-1|-
TGCGCCAGCAGCTTTTCCCCTTTGAACACTGAAGCTTTCTTT
CASSFSPLNTEAFF
>-|TRBJ1-1|TRBV6-5|-
TGTGCCAGCAGTATCAGCACTGAAGCTTTCTTT
CASSISTEAFF
>-|TRBJ2-7|TRBV11-2|TRBD2
TGTGCCAGCAGCTTAGACGGGGGGAGACAGTCCGACTTC
CASSLDGGRQSDF
>-|TRBJ2-2|TRBV5-6|TRBD1
TGTGCCAGCAGTTCCCTAGACAGGGCCACCGGGGAGCTGTTTTTT
CASSSLDRATGELFF
>-|TRBJ1-2|TRBV7-2|TRBD1
TGTGCCAGCAGCTCAATGGGACAGGGAAGGAGTGGCTACACCTTC
CASSSMGQGRSGYTF
>-|TRBJ1-6|TRBV5-4|-
TGTGCCAGCAGCAACGGACTTATAGGTATATATGATTCACCCCTCCACTTT
CASSNGLIGIYDSPLHF
>-|TRBJ2-7|TRBV6-5|TRBD2
TGTGCCAGCAGTTACTCGATTCTAGCGGGAGTCGAGCAGTACTTC
CASSYSILAGVEQYF
>-|TRBJ1-1|TRBV19|-
TGTGCCAGTAGTATTTGGCACACGAACACTGAAGCTTTCTTT
CASSIWHTNTEAFF
>-|TRBJ2-7|TRBV6-6|-
TGTGCCAGCAGCCTTCCCCAGCTAGAGCAGTACTTC
CASSLPQLEQYF
>-|TRBJ1-5|TRBV25-1|-
TGTGCCAGCAGTGAATCCGCTTTCGGGGGTGGCAATCAGCCCCAGCATTTT
CASSESAFGGGNQPQHF
>-|TRBJ2-2|TRBV21-1|-
TGTGCCAGCAGCAAAGCAAGGACAGGGGGCACCGGGGAGCTGTTTTTT
CASSKARTGGTGELFF
>-|TRBJ2-3|TRBV18|TRBD2
TGTGCCAGCTCGCCGACTAGCTCCACAGATACGCAGTATTTT
CASSPTSSTDTQYF
>-|TRBJ2-1|TRBV11-3|-
TGTGCCAGCAGCACAGGGGACTACAACTCGTACAATGAGCAGTTCTTC
CASSTGDYNSYNEQFF
>-|TRBJ1-2|TRBV5-1|-
TGCGCCAGCAGCTTAGGGTCCCAATCCTATGGCTACACCTTC
CASSLGSQSYGYTF
>-|TRBJ1-2|TRBV28|TRBD1
TGTGCCAGCAACCAACAGGGGCCGGACGGCTACACCTTC
CASNQQGPDGYTF
>-|TRBJ1-2|TRBV18|-
TGTGCCAGCTCACCGACGGAGGGCCATGGCTACACCTTC
CASSPTEGHGYTF
>once|TRBJ2-3|TRBV7-8|TRBD2
TGTGCCAGCAGCTTAGGGGGAGGGAGGGGCACGCAGTATTTT
CASSLGGGRGTQYF
>-|TRBJ2-7|TRBV2|-
TGTGCCAGCAGTGAAGCTCGGCTAGCGGACAGCTCCTACGAGCAGTACTTC
CASSEARLADSSYEQYF
>-|TRBJ2-7|TRBV5-1|TRBD1
TGCGCCAGCAGCTTGGGGGACAGGGCCTCCGAGCAGTACTTC
CASSLGDRASEQYF
>-|TRBJ2-1|TRBV9|-
TGTGCCAGCAGCGGGGGGGAAAATGAGCAGTTCTTC
CASSGGENEQFF
>-|TRBJ1-5|TRBV28|-
TGTGCCAGCAGTCTTCCCGGGCCCATCAATCAGCCCCAGCATTTT
CASSLPGPINQPQHF
>-|TRBJ2-3|TRBV30|TRBD2
TGTGCCTGGAAGGGAGCGGGACTAAGCACAGATACGCAGTATTTT
CAWKGAGLSTDTQYF
>-|TRBJ2-3|TRBV11-2|TRBD2
TGTGCTTCTGGGGCGGGGGTCCCGGGTACGCAGTATTTT
CASGAGVPGTQYF
>-|TRBJ1-5|TRBV28|TRBD1
TGTGCCAGCAGACGACCGACAGGGGGCTGGGATAGCAATCAGCCCCAGCATTTT
CASRRPTGGWDSNQPQHF
>-|TRBJ1-2|TRBV2|-
TGTGCCAGCGGACCACAACAGGGTTGGAGCTATGGCTACACCTTC
CASGPQQGWSYGYTF